This T cell receptor beta chain was recorded in a study of cytomegalovirus exposure and HLA in healthy donors. Study in general: As an earlier analysis found, about 179 million T cells yielded about 120 million unique TCR beta sequences.

The primer mix had 60 Vbeta and 13 Jbeta primers. Data came from immunoSEQ multiplex PCR; TCRdb stores just in-frame clones and leaves some out. Its listing shows some 82,000 clones. Findings of the study overall: The CMV antigen specificity of a few CMV-associated chains was confirmed through in vitro analysis. In a later analysis, TCR beta V- and J-gene trimming showed a link to a missense DCLRE1C variant.

About this clone itself: Its cognate antigen is unknown.

This CDR3 has 14 amino acids. The germline gives CDR1 SNHLY, CDR2 FYNNEI. J was trimmed by 3 bases and V by 8 bases; bases with no gene match: 8. The material sequenced was PBMCs. The clonotype comes from a woman aged 25 to 39 in good health and CMV-seronegative. J is TRBJ2-3 and V is TRBV2; TRBD2 aligns across 7 bases. CDR3 residues: CASRIGLGTDTQYF. The CDR3 DNA reads TGTGCCAGCCGCATAGGACTAGGAACAGATACGCAGTATTTT.